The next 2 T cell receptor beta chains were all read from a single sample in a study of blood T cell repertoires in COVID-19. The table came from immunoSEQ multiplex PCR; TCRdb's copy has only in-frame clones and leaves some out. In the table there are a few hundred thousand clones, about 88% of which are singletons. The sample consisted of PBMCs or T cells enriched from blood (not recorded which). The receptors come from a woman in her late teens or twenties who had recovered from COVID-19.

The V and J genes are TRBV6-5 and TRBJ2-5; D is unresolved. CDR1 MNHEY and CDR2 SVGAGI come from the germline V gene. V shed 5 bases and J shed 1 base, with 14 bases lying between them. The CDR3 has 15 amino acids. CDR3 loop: CASSPSKSFQETQYF. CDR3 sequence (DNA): TGTGCCAGCAGTCCTTCTAAGAGCTTCCAAGAGACCCAGTACTTC.

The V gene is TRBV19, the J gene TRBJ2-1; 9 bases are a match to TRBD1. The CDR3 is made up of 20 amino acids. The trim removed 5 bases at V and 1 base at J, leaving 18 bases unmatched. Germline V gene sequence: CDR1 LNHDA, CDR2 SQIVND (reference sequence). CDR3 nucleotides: TGTGCCAGTAGTCGAACCCGCCCCACAGGGGGCTTTCCTTCCTACAATGAGCAGTTCTTC. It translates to CASSRTRPTGGFPSYNEQFF.